The next 9 T cell receptor beta chains were all read from a single sample in a study of T cell repertoires in cytomegalovirus infection (dated by TCRdb to between 2018 and 2021). These receptors are not linked to any known antigen. The instrument given in TCRdb is Illumina HiSeq 1500. In TCRdb, the public reads were trimmed at Q25 with fastp and aligned with MiXCR, with productive beta chains retained. Merged by CDR3 protein, the rows form single entries marked with the most common genes and DNA. The sample has hundreds of thousands of distinct CDR3 sequences on record, around a third of them singletons. 18% of the sample belongs to the ten largest clones. The treatment or condition label, as the study defines it: in vitro stimulation with specific CMV peptide epitopes to enrich CMV-specific T cells. Material: cultured PBMCs, obtained from culture after CMV antigen stimulation. These receptors were obtained from a human donor in good health (CMV status not recorded). Some clones in this sample may be carry-over from other donors' samples.

In this sample, this clonotype turned up a few times. V is TRBV12-3 or TRBV12-4 and J is TRBJ1-4, with TRBD1 as a possible D gene (5 bases). The CDR3 is 18 residues long. Trimming took off 6 bases at V and 7 bases at J, with 27 bases between the two ends. This CDR3 reads CASSPDFGGQSGGEKLFF. CDR3 nucleotide sequence: TGTGCCAGCAGCCCAGATTTCGGCGGACAATCCGGGGGTGAAAAACTGTTTTTT.

The chain is built from TRBV7-9 and TRBJ2-5, with 7 bases fitting TRBD1. Germline V gene sequence: CDR1 SEHNR, CDR2 FQNEAQ (reference sequence). The trim removed 4 bases at V and 3 bases at J, leaving 5 bases unmatched. The CDR3 is made up of 14 amino acids. The CDR3 is CASSSSDREETQYF. Here the CDR3 DNA reads TGTGCCAGCAGCTCTTCCGACAGGGAAGAGACCCAGTACTTC.

This clonotype was seen a few times. V gene TRBV7-9 combines with J gene TRBJ2-3; 9 positions agree with TRBD2. The CDR3 spans 15 residues. Trimming at V came to 2 bases and at J to 5 bases, leaving 5 bases not matched to a gene. The germline V gene encodes CDR1 SEHNR and CDR2 FQNEAQ (reference sequence). The DNA for the CDR3 is TGTGCCAGCAGCTTATTCTTAGCGGGAGTAGATACGCAGTATTTT. Translated, it gives CASSLFLAGVDTQYF.

The chain uses TRBV24-1 and TRBJ2-1; a possible D gene is TRBD2 (6 bases). Germline CDR1 KGHDR, CDR2 SFDVKD. V lost 7 bases, J lost 5 bases, and 17 bases lay in between. The CDR3 has 15 amino acids. The CDR3, as DNA: TGTGCCACCAGCGACTCCCGGAGGGGACACAATGAGCAGTTCTTC. This gives the protein CATSDSRRGHNEQFF.

The rearrangement uses TRBV20-1 and TRBJ2-1; D is undetermined. The CDR3 runs to 11 residues. CDR1 DFQATT and CDR2 SNEGSKA come from the germline V gene (reference sequence). With 3 bases removed from V and 7 bases from J, the gap between germline ends came to 7 bases. The CDR3 sequence is CSASGTNEQFF. The CDR3 DNA is TGCAGTGCTAGTGGCACGAATGAGCAGTTCTTC.

This chain connects TRBV6-5 to TRBJ2-5; D may correspond to TRBD1 or TRBD2 (5 bases each). The CDR3 contains 14 residues. The germline V gene has CDR1 MNHEY and CDR2 SVGAGI. Trimming left V 5 bases short and J 5 bases short, with 15 bases between. CDR3 protein: CASSRTPEGETQYF. The CDR3 nucleotides read TGTGCCAGCAGTCGGACCCCTGAGGGGGAGACCCAGTACTTC.

The rearrangement joins TRBV14 to TRBJ2-5, with D possibly being TRBD2 (5 bases). The length of the CDR3 is 14 residues. With 4 bases removed from V and 2 bases from J, the gap between germline ends came to 11 bases. CDR1 is SGHDN and CDR2 is FVKESK in the germline V gene. CDR3 sequence reads: CASSPRGRQETQYF. As DNA, the CDR3 is TGTGCCAGCAGCCCAAGAGGGCGACAAGAGACCCAGTACTTC.

This chain links TRBV7-9 with TRBJ2-7; TRBD1 aligns across 12 bases. CDR3 size: 16 residues. Germline V gene lookup returns CDR1 SEHNR and CDR2 FQNEAQ (reference sequence). The V segment lost 3 bases and the J segment 5 bases; nucleotides outside the gene matches: 8. The CDR3 DNA reads as TGTGCCAGCAGCTTTACACCGGGGGACAGGGGGCACGAGCAGTACTTC. It specifies CASSFTPGDRGHEQYF.

In this sample, this clonotype turned up once. Germline and junction disagree at one end, which may indicate a read error. The V and J genes are TRBV11-2 and TRBJ1-1; D unresolved. Germline loops: CDR1 SGHAT, CDR2 FQNNGV. The CDR3 covers 15 residues. CDR3 in amino acids: CVSSLEQGFGTEAFF. The CDR3 DNA reads TGTGTCAGCAGCTTAGAGCAAGGGTTTGGCACTGAAGCTTTCTTT. The full variable domain, its missing parts supplied by reference TRBV11-2 and TRBJ1-1, is EAGVAQSPRYKIIEKRQSVAFWCNPISGHATLYWYQQILGQGPKLLIQFQNNGVVDDSQLPKDRFSAERLKGVDSTLKIQPAKLEDSAVYLCVSSLEQGFGTEAFFGQGTRLTVV.